This T cell receptor (beta chain) was documented in a study of shared clonotypes between healthy human individuals. CDR1 WNHNN and CDR2 SYGVQD come from the germline V gene (reference sequence). V gave up 2 bases and J gave up 5 bases, with 12 bases separating them. This CDR3 spans 14 amino acids. Notes on this clone: Its antigen remains unknown.

Libraries were prepared by immunoSEQ multiplex PCR; TCRdb keeps only in-frame clonotypes and omits some of them. The data contain 2 million to 2.5 million clones, over 90% of them singletons. Notes on the study in general: Naive subsets typically showed greater estimated richness than memory subsets. Roughly 5% of naive CD4 clonotypes were common to a few donors. Clonotypes which were not shared had lower generation probabilities than clonotypes that all four donors shared.

Memory CD4+ cells were the fraction left after CD45RA+ naive selection. Source material: naive CD4+ T cells from PBMCs. The subset is: CD45RA+ positively selected. The TCR comes from a man aged 18-30 years in good health. Some clones in this sample may be carry-over from other donors' samples. The V gene is TRBV10-1, the J gene TRBJ1-1; D possibly corresponds to TRBD1 (6 bases). In DNA form, the CDR3 reads TGCGCCAGCAGTGAGACAGGGAGAAGGACTGAAGCTTTCTTT. Amino acid sequence: CASSETGRRTEAFF.